The subject of this entry is one TCR beta chain. Germline V gives CDR1 SGHAT, CDR2 FQNNGV. Trimming took 10 bases from V and 8 from J; bases not matched to a gene: 10. CDR3 size: 15 residues. This record comes from a study of blood T cell repertoires in COVID-19. On the study more broadly: From T cells, B-cell-depleted T cells, or PBMCs came the material, which was cDNA or gDNA.

Method: immunoSEQ multiplex PCR; TCRdb's copy keeps in-frame clones and lacks some. The table includes about 250,000 clones, about 86% detected once. The sequenced sample was peripheral blood. V and J are TRBV11-2 and TRBJ1-6; 11 bases line up with TRBD1. The sequence came from a man older than 75 with acute or convalescent COVID-19. Written as DNA, the CDR3 is TGTGCCACTAGGATGTTGGGACAGGGGGATTCACCCCTCCACTTT. Its protein product is CATRMLGQGDSPLHF.